These 28 T cell receptor beta chains share one sample of origin, sequenced in a study of blood T cell repertoires in COVID-19. TCRdb keeps only in-frame clones here, not all; method: immunoSEQ multiplex PCR. The sample lists a few hundred thousand clones, roughly 84% seen once, with less than 8% in the top ten. The sequenced material came from PBMCs or T cells enriched from blood (not recorded which). These receptors were obtained from a man under 40 in a cohort exposed to, infected with or recovered from COVID-19 (not recorded which).

CDR3 amino acids: CASSPSPDRGNTEAFF. The CDR3 DNA follows: TGTGCCAGCAGCCCCTCCCCGGACAGGGGGAACACTGAAGCTTTCTTT. This chain connects TRBV9 to TRBJ1-1; 9 bases match TRBD1. Per the germline V gene, CDR1 is SGDLS and CDR2 is YYNGEE. J lost 1 base, V lost 4 bases, and 8 bases had no gene match. The CDR3 covers 16 residues.

DNA for the CDR3: TGTGCCAGCAGCTTGTTTTCGAGCGGGCAGTTCTTC. Residues: CASSLFSSGQFF. The chain couples TRBV5-8 to TRBJ2-1, with a tentative D call TRBD2 (5 bases). The CDR3 is 12 residues long. The V gene's germline CDR1 is SGHTS and CDR2 YDEGEE. With 1 base removed from V and 12 bases from J, the gap between germline ends came to 11 bases.

This clone was observed at least ten times. V is TRBV28 and J is TRBJ2-7, with a possible D match to TRBD1 (6 bases). V gave up 4 bases and J gave up 7 bases, with 8 bases separating them. Per the germline V gene, CDR1 is MDHEN and CDR2 is SYDVKM. This CDR3 is built from 11 residues. In DNA, the CDR3 is TGTGCCAGCAGTTACAGGGTTGAGCAGTACTTC. Its translation: CASSYRVEQYF.

The V gene is TRBV7-3, the J gene TRBJ2-2; TRBD2 matches at 7 bases. The V segment lost 4 bases and the J segment 0 bases; nucleotides outside the gene matches: 5. The CDR3 covers 16 residues. Per germline, CDR1 SGHTA and CDR2 FQGTGA. The CDR3 is CASSSPTSANTGELFF. DNA of the CDR3: TGTGCCAGCAGCTCCCCTACTAGCGCGAACACCGGGGAGCTGTTTTTT.

The chain has TRBV9 and TRBJ2-7, with 7 bases aligning to TRBD1. CDR1 is SGDLS, CDR2 YYNGEE, per germline. CDR3 size: 15 residues. The V gene end was trimmed by 3 bases and the J gene end by 0 bases; junction bases not matched to a gene: 6. DNA for the CDR3: TGTGCCAGCAGCGCCGGGACAGCCGCCTCCTACGAGCAGTACTTC. It codes for CASSAGTAASYEQYF.

The genes are TRBV29-1 and TRBJ2-2; 7 positions agree with TRBD2. The CDR3 totals 17 residues. Trimming removed 0 bases from V and 4 bases from J; junction bases left unmatched: 11. Germline CDR1 reads SQVTM; CDR2 reads ANQGSEA. The CDR3 nucleotides are TGCAGCGTTGAAGAACTGCCTCCGGGAGGCGTCACCGGGGAGCTGTTTTTT. Its protein product is CSVEELPPGGVTGELFF.

The chain has TRBV2 and TRBJ2-7, with 9 bases aligning to TRBD2. The CDR3 has 16 residues. The trim removed 6 bases at V and 6 bases at J, leaving 15 bases unmatched. Germline values: CDR1 SNHLY, CDR2 FYNNEI. CDR3 sequence: CASRRETSGLVSEQYF. CDR3 nucleotides: TGTGCCAGCAGGCGCGAGACTAGCGGTCTGGTTTCCGAGCAGTACTTC.

V is TRBV4-2 and J is TRBJ2-1; 9 nucleotides match TRBD2. The trim removed 0 bases at V and 8 bases at J, leaving 11 bases unmatched. This CDR3 has 17 amino acids. Germline V gene sequence: CDR1 LGHNA, CDR2 YNFKEQ. The CDR3 loop reads CASSQEFPAGGQDEQFF. The DNA of the CDR3 is TGTGCCAGCAGCCAAGAGTTTCCAGCGGGAGGTCAGGATGAGCAGTTCTTC.

This chain connects TRBV2 to TRBJ1-5, with D possibly TRBD1 on 6 matching bases. Trimming stripped 3 bases from V and 4 bases from J, with 10 bases between. The CDR3 sequence is 14 residues long. Germline CDR1 reads SNHLY; CDR2 reads FYNNEI. CDR3 sequence reads: CASSEWTVNQPQHF. The CDR3 coding sequence is TGTGCCAGCAGTGAGTGGACAGTGAATCAGCCCCAGCATTTT.

This clone was seen a few times. The V and J genes are TRBV11-3 and TRBJ2-1; 8 positions agree with TRBD1. Per germline, CDR1 SGHNT and CDR2 YENEEA. The CDR3 extends over 15 amino acids. Trimming removed 4 bases from V and 12 bases from J; junction bases left unmatched: 14. The CDR3 loop is CASSSSGTGSDLQFF. DNA for the CDR3: TGTGCCAGCAGCTCGTCCGGGACAGGCAGCGATTTGCAGTTCTTC. Full variable domain (rest looked up from reference TRBV11-3 and TRBJ2-1): EAGVVQSPRYKIIEKKQPVAFWCNPISGHNTLYWYLQNLGQGPELLIRYENEEAVDDSQLPKDRFSAERLKGVDSTLKIQPAELGDSAVYLCASSSSGTGSDLQFFGPGTRLTVL.

As concerns this clone: The same CDR3 can be traced to other DNA sequences in this sample. The gene calls are TRBV27 and TRBJ2-7; 10 nucleotides match TRBD1. Germline CDR1 is MNHEY and CDR2 is SMNVEV (reference sequence). Trimming at V came to 6 bases and at J to 2 bases, leaving 4 bases not matched to a gene. This CDR3 is built from 14 residues. In DNA form, the CDR3 reads TGTGCCAGCAGCTCGGGACAGGGGCCCTACGAGCAGTACTTC. Protein product: CASSSGQGPYEQYF.

This clone was observed a handful of times. This chain joins TRBV7-9 and TRBJ2-7; D unresolved. The CDR3 covers 13 residues. The germline V gene has CDR1 SEHNR and CDR2 FQNEAQ (reference sequence). Trimming left V 4 bases short and J 7 bases short, with 14 bases between. The DNA of the CDR3 is TGTGCCAGCAGCTCTTACCAATCAGTGGAGCAGTACTTC. It codes for CASSSYQSVEQYF. Variable domain in full (rest from reference TRBV7-9 and TRBJ2-7): DTGVSQNPRHKITKRGQNVTFRCDPISEHNRLYWYRQTLGQGPEFLTYFQNEAQLEKSRLLSDRFSAERPKGSFSTLEIQRTEQGDSAMYLCASSSYQSVEQYFGPGTRLTVT.

In this sample, this clone turned up once. The chain couples TRBV6-5 to TRBJ1-1; D remains ambiguous. The germline V gene has CDR1 MNHEY and CDR2 SVGAGI. This CDR3 contains 15 residues. The V and J ends lost 6 bases and 0 bases respectively, with 14 bases between them. Here the CDR3 reads CASRPPGSLNTEAFF. CDR3 sequence (DNA): TGTGCCAGCAGGCCCCCCGGTTCGCTGAACACTGAAGCTTTCTTT.

This rearrangement joins TRBV27 to TRBJ1-2; 7 bases align to TRBD1. Trimming took 6 bases from V and 7 from J; bases not matched to a gene: 14. CDR1 MNHEY and CDR2 SMNVEV come from the germline V gene (reference sequence). This CDR3 contains 15 residues. The CDR3 DNA is TGTGCCAGCAGCGACGGAGGGGGCGAAATCAGTGGCTACACCTTC. It is translated as CASSDGGGEISGYTF.

The genes are TRBV2 and TRBJ1-2, with D perhaps matching TRBD1 (6 bases). Germline values: CDR1 SNHLY, CDR2 FYNNEI. Trimming shortened V by 8 bases and J by 0 bases, and 10 bases separated the two germline ends. CDR3 size: 13 residues. CDR3 protein: CASGQRTNYGYTF. In DNA form, the CDR3 reads TGTGCCAGCGGACAGCGAACTAACTATGGCTACACCTTC.

The sample holds a few counts of this clone. V usage is TRBV7-6 and J usage is TRBJ2-7; D unresolved. CDR1 and CDR2 from the germline V gene are SGHVS and FNYEAQ. This CDR3 contains 15 residues. V was trimmed by 1 base and J by 2 bases, leaving 12 bases between them. The CDR3 bases are TGTGCCAGCAGCTTAGAGCCTAGTTCCGCCTACGAGCAGTACTTC. Amino acid sequence: CASSLEPSSAYEQYF. Based on the CDR3 plus reference TRBV7-6 and TRBJ2-7, the full variable domain is GAGVSQSPRYKVTKRGQDVALRCDPISGHVSLYWYRQALGQGPEFLTYFNYEAQQDKSGLPNDRFSAERPEGSISTLTIQRTEQRDSAMYRCASSLEPSSAYEQYFGPGTRLTVT.

The CDR3 nucleotides read TGTGCCAGCAGCTTAGAAAAGGCCGGGACTATGGACAATGAGCAGTTCTTC. Translated: CASSLEKAGTMDNEQFF. This chain connects TRBV11-3 to TRBJ2-1, with 7 positions matching TRBD2. CDR3 length: 17 residues. V was clipped by 0 bases and J by 5 bases; unmatched bases: 10. The germline CDR1 and CDR2 sequences are SGHNT and YENEEA. The variable domain in full, completed from reference TRBV11-3 and TRBJ2-1, reads EAGVVQSPRYKIIEKKQPVAFWCNPISGHNTLYWYLQNLGQGPELLIRYENEEAVDDSQLPKDRFSAERLKGVDSTLKIQPAELGDSAVYLCASSLEKAGTMDNEQFFGPGTRLTVL.

V and J are TRBV7-2 and TRBJ1-4; no firm D call. The CDR3 extends over 14 amino acids. Germline CDR1 reads SGHTA; CDR2 reads FQGNSA. The V and J ends lost 5 bases and 9 bases respectively, with 16 bases between them. The CDR3 sequence: CASSPPLADQKLFF. The DNA for the CDR3 is TGTGCCAGCAGCCCACCGTTGGCAGATCAAAAACTGTTTTTT.

This chain joins TRBV5-1 and TRBJ2-1; possibly TRBD2 for D (6 bases). Germline-derived CDR1 and CDR2 are SGHRS and YFSETQ. The V and J ends lost 7 bases and 5 bases respectively, with 16 bases between them. CDR3 length: 14 amino acids. CDR3 nucleotide sequence: TGCGCCAGCTCTTGGGGGGAGTACCACAATGAGCAGTTCTTC. Translating gives CASSWGEYHNEQFF.

This chain connects TRBV19 to TRBJ2-6, with D maybe TRBD2 (5 bases). The CDR3 sequence is 14 residues long. Trimming stripped 5 bases from V and 6 bases from J, with 11 bases between. CDR1 and CDR2 (germline): LNHDA, SQIVND (reference sequence). The CDR3 reads CASSLGLQANVLTF. The CDR3 DNA sequence: TGTGCCAGTAGTTTAGGACTGCAGGCCAACGTCCTGACTTTC.

A few counts support this clone. The V gene is TRBV18, the J gene TRBJ2-1; 11 bases are a match to TRBD2. J lost 8 bases, V lost 1 base, and 4 bases had no gene match. Germline assignment: CDR1 KGHSH and CDR2 LQKENI. CDR3 length: 15 residues. The CDR3 loop reads CASSPLSGRADEQFF. For the CDR3, the DNA is TGTGCCAGCTCACCACTTAGCGGGAGGGCCGATGAGCAGTTCTTC.

CDR3 coding DNA: TGTGCCAGCAGTTTATGGAACAGGGTTGGGACTGAAGCTTTCTTT. Its translation: CASSLWNRVGTEAFF. This chain uses TRBV27 with TRBJ1-1; tentatively, D is TRBD1 (6 bases). Trimming shortened V by 1 base and J by 5 bases, and 14 bases separated the two germline ends. This CDR3 is 15 amino acids long. Germline V gene lookup returns CDR1 MNHEY and CDR2 SMNVEV (reference sequence).

CDR3 in DNA: TGTGCCAGCAGTGGTGGCACAGGGGGCTTGAAGACCCAGTACTTC. This gives the protein CASSGGTGGLKTQYF. The chain has TRBV5-4 and TRBJ2-5; 9 bases are a match to TRBD1. V lost 5 bases, J lost 6 bases, and 11 bases stayed unmatched. There are 15 residues in the CDR3. Germline V gene lookup returns CDR1 SGHNT and CDR2 YYREEE (reference sequence).

The J gene is TRBJ2-7, the V gene TRBV28; D call uncertain. V lost 3 bases to trimming and J lost 3 bases, with 6 bases between them. The CDR3 loop spans 12 amino acids. Germline loops: CDR1 MDHEN, CDR2 SYDVKM. The CDR3 spells CASSFKFYEQYF. The CDR3 DNA is TGTGCCAGCAGTTTTAAATTCTACGAGCAGTACTTC.

The rearrangement uses TRBV19 and TRBJ2-3; 10 bases are shared with TRBD2. The CDR3 contains 16 residues. V gave up 6 bases and J gave up 0 bases; unmatched junction bases: 6. Germline CDR1 and CDR2: LNHDA and SQIVND (reference sequence). In DNA form, the CDR3 reads TGTGCCAGTAGGAGGACTAGCGGATCTAGCACAGATACGCAGTATTTT. It yields the protein CASRRTSGSSTDTQYF.

This chain joins TRBV28 and TRBJ1-5, with D possibly being TRBD1 (6 bases). CDR3 length: 15 amino acids. V was shortened by 7 bases and J by 2 bases, with 15 bases between the two germline ends. The germline V gene encodes CDR1 MDHEN and CDR2 SYDVKM. The CDR3, as DNA: TGTGCCAGCATCTGGGGGGGGGCCCGCAATCAGCCCCAGCATTTT. The encoded protein is CASIWGGARNQPQHF.

This chain uses TRBV6-2 or TRBV6-3 with TRBJ2-5; 11 bases are a match to TRBD2. The CDR3 extends over 16 amino acids. Germline V gives CDR1 MNHEY, CDR2 SVGEGT. Unmatched junction bases numbered 6, after V lost 6 bases and J lost 0 bases. Here the CDR3 reads CASSFGLAGHQETQYF. CDR3 DNA: TGTGCCAGCAGCTTTGGACTAGCGGGCCACCAAGAGACCCAGTACTTC.

V usage is TRBV13 and J usage is TRBJ1-2; D is unclear. The CDR3 is 14 residues long. The V gene's germline CDR1 is PRHDT and CDR2 FYEKMQ (reference sequence). Trimming pared 0 bases from V and 12 bases from J, leaving 17 bases between. The CDR3 DNA follows: TGTGCCAGCAGCTTAGGCCTTGGCGCGGCTCTAAACACCTTC. It encodes CASSLGLGAALNTF.